This T cell receptor (beta chain) derives from a study of blood T cell repertoires in COVID-19. Study-level information: There were acute and convalescent COVID-19 samples, and they came from the United States, Italy and Spain. T cells, B-cell-depleted T cells, or PBMCs provided the cDNA or gDNA that served as material.

The data were produced by immunoSEQ multiplex PCR, yet TCRdb's version contains in-frame clones alone and is incomplete. The sample lists under 350,000 clones; 89% were seen once. Self-reported history from a screening survey and questionnaire set each donor's cohort. Germline V gene sequence: CDR1 MNHNS, CDR2 SASEGT. The CDR3 runs to 13 residues. V shed 1 base and J shed 11 bases, with 14 bases lying between them. This chain joins TRBV6-1 and TRBJ1-1, with D unclear. The receptor was derived from a woman in her thirties or forties who had recovered from COVID-19. Source material: PBMCs or T cells enriched from blood (not recorded which). In nucleotides, the CDR3 is TGTGCCAGCAGTGAAGGCCCGCGATTAATGGCTTTCTTT. It is translated as CASSEGPRLMAFF.